This T cell receptor beta chain was recorded in a study of T-cell reconstitution after alpha-beta-depleted transplantation in children. The study, taken as a whole, reports: At one year after transplant, newly produced T cells mostly accounted for T-cell counts and diversity. Surviving recipient T cells and intrathymic progenitors accounted for some patients' high TCRbeta diversity at day 60. Several hundred rapidly expanded clones from non-depleted graft cells reportedly supplied alpha-beta T cells about two months post-transplant.

This clonotype was observed many times. Its antigen is unidentified. V was clipped by 3 bases and J by 5 bases, with 13 bases between them. This CDR3 contains 15 residues. The authors prepared the TCRbeta library with unique molecular identifiers. Using its own MiXCR run on the PCR reads, TCRdb lists one record per CDR3 protein. The table shows 95,000 to 150,000 distinct CDR3 sequences, with more than 20% occurring only once. The rearrangement joins TRBV12-3 or TRBV12-4 to TRBJ2-2; D ambiguous. The receptor was derived from a male patient aged 2-10 years who had a stem cell transplant for chronic granulomatous disease, so the T cells may come from the graft donor. The sequences come from PBMCs, mostly from graft donor cells, collected 180 days after TCRalphabeta/CD19-depleted stem cell transplant. The CDR3 loop is CASSFRSPETGELFF. DNA for the CDR3: TGTGCCAGCAGTTTCAGGTCCCCGGAAACCGGGGAGCTGTTTTTT.